The entry below gives a single TCR beta chain sequence along with its context. The target of this receptor is not known. Qualities for individual bases were not recorded, and no much larger clone is one base off. The data were taken from a study of blood T cell repertoires in COVID-19 (dated by TCRdb to 2020 to 2021). As for the study more broadly: Collaborator samples came from the United States, Italy and Spain and covered acute and convalescent phases of COVID-19. The prospective study material was composed of cDNA or gDNA derived from T cells, B-cell-depleted T cells, or PBMCs. Deeply sampled blood TCRbeta repertoires from subjects exposed to, actively infected with, or recovered from COVID-19 were included in the dataset. The repertoires were made available in a free public database intended to serve as a resource for research on the immune response to SARS-CoV-2. The samples were drawn from the first 160 participants of the ongoing ImmuneRACE study and from 1,254 subjects provided by 6 global collaborators. A de-identified subject ID, COVID-19 status, age in years and sex were almost always included in the sample metadata. Where HLA class I and class II types were available, the types were taken from metadata supplied by the sample provider, not from assay-based typing.

Overall results and qualifications from the work: Clinical and demographic metadata were provided uncurated, with the amount varying by source and participant.

Participants in the prospective study were aged roughly 18 to 95 years, lived in about two dozen United States geographic areas, and enrolled through a virtual design. In the prospective study, cohorts were assigned on the basis of participant-reported clinical history obtained from a screening survey and a study questionnaire. A participant counted as exposed if, within 2 weeks of entering the study, that participant had been in contact with someone who had a PCR-confirmed or clinician-diagnosed COVID-19 case. In the prospective study, mobile phlebotomists collected whole blood, serum and a nasopharyngeal or oropharyngeal swab from each participant. Participants in the prospective study had the option to provide additional blood draws and questionnaires over a roughly 2-month period. Before DNA extraction, prospective study blood samples were shipped either frozen or at room temperature. TCRbeta CDR3 regions were amplified from genomic DNA using the immunoSEQ Assay, a bias-controlled multiplex PCR. Processing in the source paper ran as follows. Within the assay, amplification of reference gene primers was used to estimate how many nucleated cells each sample contained. Sequence reads were collapsed and filtered to measure the absolute abundance of every unique TCRbeta CDR3 rearrangement. For each sample, productive Simpson clonality was calculated by taking the square root of Simpson's diversity index across productive rearrangements. The clones in this table, taken by TCRdb from immuneACCESS, are in-frame only. Not every clone is retained; where verified, under half of the shortfall comes from an unresolved V gene, and the cause of the rest is unknown. The D gene and trimming were derived from the DNA, and the V and J assignments and clone size from that table. This sample holds fewer than 400,000 clones; 90% were observed only once. Of the sample, around 4.2% falls within the top ten clones.

Ends trimmed: V by 3 bases, J by 4 bases; bases unmatched to a gene: 8. From the cysteine through the phenylalanine, the CDR3 covers 17 amino acids. Of all the DNA, just the CDR3 is kept, 51 bases in frame from base 1. Reading the germline V gene gives CDR1 SGHAT and CDR2 FQNNGV. This sequence was found in a woman aged 25-40 years who had been exposed to COVID-19. The chain employs TRBV11-2 and TRBJ2-3; 12 nucleotides in the junction match TRBD1. The sequencing sample was made of PBMCs or T cells enriched from blood (not recorded which). The CDR3 amino acid sequence is: CASSLEIGTGGADTQYF. In nucleotide form, the sequence is TGTGCCAGCAGCTTGGAGATTGGGACAGGGGGCGCAGATACGCAGTATTTT.